Listed below are T cell receptor beta chains from one sample, sequenced in a study of blood T cell repertoires in COVID-19. Using immunoSEQ multiplex PCR, the repertoire was profiled, and TCRdb retains in-frame clones only, with some absent. The data show 65,000 to 100,000 clones, around 88% seen once. The specimen was peripheral blood. These receptors were taken from a woman of 80 years or more with acute or convalescent COVID-19. Both conserved end residues are part of each CDR3. The D gene is left open where the match is weak. Clone sizes are given selectively: once, few, many, or a class where the clone is expanded.

D gene | CDR3 length | J gene | V gene | clone size | CDR3 DNA | CDR3 protein
TRBD2 | 13 | TRBJ2-3 | TRBV11-3 | NA | TGTGCCAGCAGCTTGACTAGCAAAGATACGCAGTATTTT | CASSLTSKDTQYF
NA | 13 | TRBJ1-1 | TRBV14 | NA | TGTGCCAGCAGCCTAGACCTTTACACTGAAGCTTTCTTT | CASSLDLYTEAFF
TRBD2 | 16 | TRBJ2-1 | TRBV11-2 | NA | TGTGCCAGCAGCTTAAGCGGGAGGCGGACCTACAATGAGCAGTTCTTC | CASSLSGRRTYNEQFF
NA | 12 | TRBJ1-2 | TRBV18 | NA | TGTGCCAGCTCGCTGGACAGTGATGGCTACACCTTC | CASSLDSDGYTF
NA | 12 | TRBJ1-5 | TRBV14 | NA | TGTGCCAGTAAGCCTAAGCTCACGCCCCAGCATTTT | CASKPKLTPQHF
TRBD1 | 15 | TRBJ2-7 | TRBV27 | NA | TGTGCCAGCAGTTTATTGAGGACAGGGGGCTACGAGCAGTACTTC | CASSLLRTGGYEQYF
TRBD2 | 15 | TRBJ2-3 | TRBV30 | NA | TGTGCCTGGAGTGAGGGTAGCGGGAGGCGGAATACGCAGTATTTT | CAWSEGSGRRNTQYF
NA | 15 | TRBJ2-6 | TRBV6-1 | NA | TGTGCCAGCAGTGATTCGGGGGCTGGGGCCAACGTCCTGACTTTC | CASSDSGAGANVLTF
TRBD2 | 20 | TRBJ2-4 | TRBV19 | NA | TGTGCCAGTAGGGTAGGGACTAGCGGGGGAACAGTCTTAGCCAAAAACATTCAGTACTTC | CASRVGTSGGTVLAKNIQYF
NA | 15 | TRBJ2-1 | TRBV6-6 | NA | TGTGCCAGCAGTTCCCATACCGGGAGCGGGAATGAGCAGTTCTTC | CASSSHTGSGNEQFF
NA | 14 | TRBJ2-7 | TRBV6-5 | NA | TGTGCCAGCAGTTTTGCACAGGGAACCTACGAGCAGTACTTC | CASSFAQGTYEQYF
NA | 12 | TRBJ2-7 | TRBV6-2/TRBV6-3 | NA | TGTGCCAGCAGTTACTCGAACCGGGGGACTTACTTC | CASSYSNRGTYF
TRBD1 | 17 | TRBJ1-5 | TRBV30 | NA | TGTGCCTGGAGTTTAACAGGACAGGGTCGGAGGGATCAGCCCCAGCATTTT | CAWSLTGQGRRDQPQHF
NA | 14 | TRBJ2-3 | TRBV3-1/TRBV3-2 | NA | TGTGCCAGCAGCCTAGGAGGGGGCAAAGATACGCAGTATTTT | CASSLGGGKDTQYF
TRBD2 | 14 | TRBJ2-5 | TRBV19 | NA | TGTGCCAGTAGTACCCTTAGCGGGATAGAGACCCAGTACTTC | CASSTLSGIETQYF
NA | 15 | TRBJ1-1 | TRBV7-9 | NA | TGTGCCAGCACCATAGGCGGCGGCAGGAACACTGAAGCTTTCTTT | CASTIGGGRNTEAFF
NA | 13 | TRBJ2-5 | TRBV29-1 | NA | TGCAGCGTTGCAATCGGGGGAGTAGAGACCCAGTACTTC | CSVAIGGVETQYF
NA | 13 | TRBJ2-1 | TRBV15 | NA | TGTGCCACCAGCAGAGGCGGGGCAAATGAGCAGTTCTTC | CATSRGGANEQFF
TRBD1 | 16 | TRBJ1-1 | TRBV27 | NA | TGTGCCAGCAGTTTATGGGGGGACAGGGTGAACACTGAAGCTTTCTTT | CASSLWGDRVNTEAFF
TRBD1 | 15 | TRBJ2-2 | TRBV7-6 | few | TGTGCCAGCAGCTTGCAGGGACAGGGTGTCGGGGAGCTGTTTTTT | CASSLQGQGVGELFF
NA | 15 | TRBJ1-1 | TRBV7-8 | NA | TGTGCCAGCAGCTTAGTGAGCGGGGGAGACACTGAAGCTTTCTTT | CASSLVSGGDTEAFF
NA | 15 | TRBJ2-3 | TRBV5-1 | NA | TGCGCCAGCGTTGAGGGGGTAGAGGGCACAGATACGCAGTATTTT | CASVEGVEGTDTQYF
NA | 14 | TRBJ2-3 | TRBV27 | NA | TGTGCCAGCAGTAGGGGGTTACACACAGATACGCAGTATTTT | CASSRGLHTDTQYF
TRBD2 | 15 | TRBJ2-7 | TRBV7-3 | NA | TGTGCCAGCAGCTTATCCCTAGCGGGAGTGAACGAGCAGTACTTC | CASSLSLAGVNEQYF
NA | 15 | TRBJ1-1 | TRBV19 | NA | TGTGCCAGTAGTATTACAGGGCCCATGAACACTGAAGCTTTCTTT | CASSITGPMNTEAFF
NA | 15 | TRBJ2-2 | TRBV5-1 | NA | TGCGCCAGCAGCTTGGAGCGGAAGAACACCGGGGAGCTGTTTTTT | CASSLERKNTGELFF
NA | 15 | TRBJ1-2 | TRBV5-1 | NA | TGCGCCAGCAGCCCGACAGGAGACACTAACTATGGCTACACCTTC | CASSPTGDTNYGYTF
TRBD2 | 14 | TRBJ2-1 | TRBV30 | NA | TGTGCCTGGAGTCGGGGACTAGCGGGGACGGAGCAGTTCTTC | CAWSRGLAGTEQFF
TRBD2 | 16 | TRBJ2-7 | TRBV19 | NA | TGTGCCAGTAGCCTTGGGCTAGCGGGAACTACCTACGAGCAGTACTTC | CASSLGLAGTTYEQYF
TRBD2 | 15 | TRBJ2-3 | TRBV6-6 | NA | TGTGCCAGCAGTTACGGGGGACTACCGACAGATACGCAGTATTTT | CASSYGGLPTDTQYF
NA | 12 | TRBJ1-1 | TRBV30 | NA | TGTGCCTGGAGCGGGGGGAACACTGAAGCTTTCTTT | CAWSGGNTEAFF
TRBD2 | 18 | TRBJ2-2 | TRBV19 | once | TGTGCCAGTACCCCAAGGCTGGCTAGCGGGAGGGTAACCGGGGAGCTGTTTTTT | CASTPRLASGRVTGELFF
TRBD2 | 16 | TRBJ2-3 | TRBV3-1/TRBV3-2 | NA | TGTGCCAGCAGCGGGGGGGATCAACTGAGCACAGATACGCAGTATTTT | CASSGGDQLSTDTQYF
NA | 14 | TRBJ2-3 | TRBV7-2 | NA | TGTGCCAGCAGCCCAGCGTTTGTCACAGATACGCAGTATTTT | CASSPAFVTDTQYF
TRBD2 | 15 | TRBJ2-1 | TRBV29-1 | NA | TGCAGCGTTCCCCGACTAGCGGGAACTGGGGGTGAGCAGTTCTTC | CSVPRLAGTGGEQFF
TRBD2 | 15 | TRBJ2-1 | TRBV4-2 | NA | TGTGCCAGCACCCTAGCGGGAGGGGGGTACAATGAGCAGTTCTTC | CASTLAGGGYNEQFF
NA | 15 | TRBJ2-5 | TRBV3-1/TRBV3-2 | NA | TGTGCCAGCAGCCAAGATTCCCGGGGGGCCGAGACCCAGTACTTC | CASSQDSRGAETQYF
TRBD2 | 14 | TRBJ2-1 | TRBV20-1 | NA | TGCAGTGCTAGTGGCGGGACTAGAGCCAATGAGCAGTTCTTC | CSASGGTRANEQFF
TRBD1 | 13 | TRBJ1-2 | TRBV10-2 | NA | TGCGCCAGCAGCGAGGACAGGGGTGGCGGCTACACCTTC | CASSEDRGGGYTF
TRBD1 | 18 | TRBJ2-3 | TRBV19 | once | TGTGCCAGTAGTAGGCTCCAGGGGGCTCCTGCCCACACAGATACGCAGTATTTT | CASSRLQGAPAHTDTQYF
NA | 15 | TRBJ2-7 | TRBV5-5 | NA | TGTGCCAGCAGCTTGGAGCCAGGGAAAGGGTACGAGCAGTACTTC | CASSLEPGKGYEQYF
TRBD1 | 15 | TRBJ2-1 | TRBV7-7 | NA | TGTGCTAGCAGCTCGGGGACAGGGGGGAACAATGAGCAGTTCTTC | CASSSGTGGNNEQFF
TRBD2 | 16 | TRBJ2-1 | TRBV14 | NA | TGTGCCAGCAGCCAAGAAGAAACTAGCGGGCGTCTGGAGCAGTTCTTC | CASSQEETSGRLEQFF
NA | 14 | TRBJ2-3 | TRBV7-2 | NA | TGTGCCAGCAGCTCGGACAGCCCCACAGATACGCAGTATTTT | CASSSDSPTDTQYF
NA | 12 | TRBJ2-1 | TRBV4-2 | NA | TGTGCCAGCAGCCAAGATAGAAGTGAGCAGTTCTTC | CASSQDRSEQFF
NA | 14 | TRBJ1-2 | TRBV6-5 | once | TGTGCCAGCAGACCTCGGGGGGAACCTTTAGGCTACACCTTC | CASRPRGEPLGYTF
TRBD1 | 13 | TRBJ2-3 | TRBV6-6 | NA | TGTGCCAGCAGTCGGGACAGGGCAGATACGCAGTATTTT | CASSRDRADTQYF
TRBD2 | 16 | TRBJ2-3 | TRBV3-1/TRBV3-2 | NA | TGTGCCAGCAGCCAAGGCCTAGCGGGGGGAACAAATACGCAGTATTTT | CASSQGLAGGTNTQYF
NA | 14 | TRBJ2-3 | TRBV6-5 | NA | TGTGCCAGCAGTTACTCCGGTAGCACAGATACGCAGTATTTT | CASSYSGSTDTQYF
NA | 13 | TRBJ2-3 | TRBV7-2 | NA | TGTGCCAGCACCCTACAGCCCACAGATACGCAGTATTTT | CASTLQPTDTQYF
TRBD2 | 17 | TRBJ2-3 | TRBV7-8 | NA | TGTGCCAGCAGCCCCGAGGGGCTAGCGGGAATCACAGATACGCAGTATTTT | CASSPEGLAGITDTQYF
TRBD1 | 14 | TRBJ2-2 | TRBV6-5 | NA | TGTGCCAGCGCCGGGACAGGGAAGCCCGGGGAGCTGTTTTTT | CASAGTGKPGELFF
TRBD1 | 17 | TRBJ1-5 | TRBV19 | NA | TGTGCCAGTACTCCCCCCCCGGGACAGGGGAGCAATCAGCCCCAGCATTTT | CASTPPPGQGSNQPQHF
NA | 19 | TRBJ2-4 | TRBV27 | NA | TGTGCCAGCAGTTCCATCACGGGTGAGACCCTACGTCCCAAAAACATTCAGTACTTC | CASSSITGETLRPKNIQYF
NA | 19 | TRBJ2-7 | TRBV5-3 | once | TGTGCCAGAAGCAAAGAACTAGCCCGACCACTACCCCTCTCCTACGAGCAGTACTTC | CARSKELARPLPLSYEQYF
NA | 16 | TRBJ2-3 | TRBV3-1/TRBV3-2 | NA | TGTGCCAGCAGCCAAGCGCGGAGCGGTAGCACAGATACGCAGTATTTT | CASSQARSGSTDTQYF
TRBD2 | 16 | TRBJ2-3 | TRBV5-5 | NA | TGTGCCAGCAGCCTCCTAGCGGGGGGTTTCACAGATACGCAGTATTTT | CASSLLAGGFTDTQYF
NA | 15 | TRBJ2-7 | TRBV5-5 | NA | TGTGCCAGCAGCCCGCGAGGACCCGACGCGGGCGAGCAGTACTTC | CASSPRGPDAGEQYF
TRBD1 | 16 | TRBJ2-6 | TRBV5-4 | NA | TGTGCCAGCAGTCGGGACAGCCGCTCTGGGGCCAACGTCCTGACTTTC | CASSRDSRSGANVLTF
NA | 11 | TRBJ2-7 | TRBV28 | NA | TGTGCCAGCGGGCCCCTCTACGAGCAGTACTTC | CASGPLYEQYF